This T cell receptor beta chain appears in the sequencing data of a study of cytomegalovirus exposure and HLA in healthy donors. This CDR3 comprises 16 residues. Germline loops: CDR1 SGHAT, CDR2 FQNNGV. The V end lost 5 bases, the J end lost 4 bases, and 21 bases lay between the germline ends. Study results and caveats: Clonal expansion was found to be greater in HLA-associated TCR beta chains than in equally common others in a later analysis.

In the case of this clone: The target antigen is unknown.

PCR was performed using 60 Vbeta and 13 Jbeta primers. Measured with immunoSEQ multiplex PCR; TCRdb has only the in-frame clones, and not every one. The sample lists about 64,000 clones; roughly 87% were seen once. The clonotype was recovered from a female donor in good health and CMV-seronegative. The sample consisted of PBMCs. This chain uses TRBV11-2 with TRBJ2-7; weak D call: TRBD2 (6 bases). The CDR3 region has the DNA TGTGCCAGCAGCCCCCGCCGGGAGCTTGGAACTTACGAGCAGTACTTC. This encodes CASSPRRELGTYEQYF.